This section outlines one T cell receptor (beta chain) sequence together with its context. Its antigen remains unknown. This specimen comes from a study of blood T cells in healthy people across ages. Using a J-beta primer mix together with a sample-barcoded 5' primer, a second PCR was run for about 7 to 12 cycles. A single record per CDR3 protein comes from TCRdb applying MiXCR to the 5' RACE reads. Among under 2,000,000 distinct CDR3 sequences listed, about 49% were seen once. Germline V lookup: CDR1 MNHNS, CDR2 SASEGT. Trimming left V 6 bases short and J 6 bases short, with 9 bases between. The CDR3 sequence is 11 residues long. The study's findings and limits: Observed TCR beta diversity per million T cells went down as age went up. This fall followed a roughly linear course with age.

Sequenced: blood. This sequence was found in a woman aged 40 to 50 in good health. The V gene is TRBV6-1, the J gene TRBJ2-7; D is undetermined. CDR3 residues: CASRDTSEQYF. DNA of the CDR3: TGTGCCAGCAGAGACACTTCCGAGCAGTACTTC.